These 27 T cell receptor beta chains were sequenced from one sample in a study of blood T cells in healthy people across ages. Using a J-beta primer mix together with a sample-barcoded 5' primer, a second PCR was run for roughly 7 to 12 cycles. TCRdb independently ran MiXCR on the 5' RACE reads; one entry per CDR3 protein. Of 650,000 to 700,000 distinct CDR3 sequences listed, 32% are singletons. Sequencing input: blood. The origin of the receptors is an elderly woman in good health.

This clonotype showed up just a few times. The chain couples TRBV7-9 to TRBJ1-1; tentatively, D is TRBD1 (6 bases). This CDR3 spans 14 amino acids. Germline CDR1 and CDR2: SEHNR and FQNEAQ (reference sequence). The ends were cut back, 4 bases at V and 10 bases at J, with 19 bases in the middle. In DNA form, the CDR3 reads TGTGCCAGCAGCTCGGACAGTCGCACGGGTGCAGCTTTCTTT. Encoded protein: CASSSDSRTGAAFF.

The genes are TRBV20-1 and TRBJ2-3, with D perhaps matching TRBD1 (6 bases). Germline CDR1 is DFQATT and CDR2 is SNEGSKA (reference sequence). The ends were cut back, 7 bases at V and 6 bases at J, with 23 bases in the middle. The CDR3 consists of 15 residues. The CDR3: CSGDGQSEKPDTQYF. DNA of the CDR3: TGCAGTGGGGACGGACAGAGTGAAAAGCCTGATACGCAGTATTTT.

This chain uses TRBV3-1 with TRBJ2-3, with D possibly matching TRBD2 (6 bases). CDR1 is LGHDT, CDR2 YNNKEL, per germline (reference sequence). The CDR3 covers 15 residues. The V end was cut by 1 base, the J end by 1 base, with 9 bases between. As DNA, the CDR3 is TGTGCCAGCAGCCAAGGGGGGGTAGGCACAGATACGCAGTATTTT. Its translation is CASSQGGVGTDTQYF.

This clonotype was counted many times. V and J are TRBV5-1 and TRBJ1-4, with 11 positions matching TRBD1. There are 14 residues in the CDR3. V lost 4 bases, J lost 8 bases, and 4 bases stayed unmatched. The germline CDR1 and CDR2 sequences are SGHRS and YFSETQ. The CDR3 protein is CASSPGQGGEKLFF. The CDR3 DNA is TGCGCCAGCAGCCCGGGACAGGGGGGCGAAAAACTGTTTTTT.

This clonotype has ten or more counts. J is TRBJ1-2 and V is TRBV12-3 or TRBV12-4; no firm D call. The CDR3 contains 15 residues. V was shortened by 0 bases and J by 4 bases, with 12 bases between the two germline ends. Here the CDR3 DNA reads TGTGCCAGCAGTTTAGCGAGGCGAATTTTCTATGGCTACACCTTC. Translating gives CASSLARRIFYGYTF.

This clonotype was detected ten times or more. The chain recombines TRBV5-5 with TRBJ2-1; 8 bases agree with TRBD2. CDR1 SGHKS and CDR2 YYEKEE come from the germline V gene (reference sequence). The CDR3 loop spans 17 amino acids. J was trimmed by 8 bases and V by 1 base; bases with no gene match: 14. The DNA of the CDR3 is TGTGCCAGCAGCTTGCACCCCAGCGGGGGTGTAGATGATGAGCAGTTCTTC. Translating gives CASSLHPSGGVDDEQFF. Full variable domain (rest looked up from reference TRBV5-5 and TRBJ2-1): DAGVTQSPTHLIKTRGQQVTLRCSPISGHKSVSWYQQVLGQGPQFIFQYYEKEERGRGNFPDRFSARQFPNYSSELNVNALLLGDSALYLCASSLHPSGGVDDEQFFGPGTRLTVL.

This clonotype was observed many times. The chain is built from TRBV6-5 and TRBJ2-1; 10 bases agree with TRBD2. With 4 bases clipped from V and 7 bases from J, the junction kept 10 bases outside the gene matches. Germline V gene sequence: CDR1 MNHEY, CDR2 SVGAGI. This CDR3 contains 16 residues. CDR3: CASSFELAGFVNEQFF. The CDR3 DNA reads as TGTGCCAGCAGTTTCGAACTAGCGGGGTTCGTGAATGAGCAGTTCTTC.

This clonotype has at least ten counts. The rearrangement uses TRBV7-9 and TRBJ2-1, with a tentative D call TRBD2 (6 bases). V gave up 6 bases and J gave up 1 base, with 13 bases separating them. Germline V CDR1 and CDR2: SEHNR, FQNEAQ (reference sequence). This CDR3 is 15 amino acids long. The CDR3 reads CASSTQSGSYNEQFF. In DNA, the CDR3 is TGTGCCAGCAGTACGCAAAGCGGGTCCTACAATGAGCAGTTCTTC.

Note on this clonotype: A clone one base away is much larger, so this may be a read error. This sequence joins TRBV25-1 and TRBJ2-3, with D possibly called TRBD1 or TRBD2 (5 bases each). The CDR3 has 15 amino acids. Trimming pared 4 bases from V and 6 bases from J, leaving 17 bases between. Looked up from germline, CDR1 is MGHDK and CDR2 is SYGVNS. For the CDR3, the DNA is TGTGCCAGCAGTGTATACTGGGGGTTTTTTGATACGCAGTATTTT. This codes for CASSVYWGFFDTQYF.

The rearrangement uses TRBV7-2 and TRBJ2-1; a weak D match, TRBD2 (6 bases). The germline V gene encodes CDR1 SGHTA and CDR2 FQGNSA. V lost 5 bases, J lost 5 bases, and 13 bases lay in between. This CDR3 is 14 amino acids long. The CDR3 DNA is TGTGCCAGCAGCCCCGGAGGGTCCCACAATGAGCAGTTCTTC. It codes for CASSPGGSHNEQFF.

This clonotype has at least ten counts. This chain uses TRBV12-3 or TRBV12-4 with TRBJ1-2; D remains ambiguous. This CDR3 comprises 12 residues. Trimming shortened V by 7 bases and J by 6 bases, and 12 bases separated the two germline ends. In DNA form, the CDR3 reads TGTGCCAGCACCCTCGCCTTCCATGGCTACACCTTC. It codes for CASTLAFHGYTF.

Many counts were recorded for this clonotype. CDR3 residues: CASSFGLSRNIQYF. The CDR3 nucleotides read TGTGCCAGCAGTTTCGGTCTTTCACGGAACATTCAGTACTTC. The V gene is TRBV27, the J gene TRBJ2-4; D not certain. CDR3 size: 14 residues. V gave up 3 bases and J gave up 7 bases, with 13 bases separating them. Germline V CDR1 and CDR2: MNHEY, SMNVEV (reference sequence).

In this sample, this clonotype turned up many times. V and J are TRBV27 and TRBJ2-5, with D maybe TRBD1 (5 bases). In germline, CDR1 is MNHEY, CDR2 SMNVEV (reference sequence). Trimming stripped 7 bases from V and 5 bases from J, with 29 bases between. This CDR3 contains 18 residues. CDR3 coding DNA: TGTGCCAGCAAGATGGTCCGAAGGGGCAGACTGCAGGATGAGACCCAGTACTTC. Protein product: CASKMVRRGRLQDETQYF.

The J gene is TRBJ2-4, the V gene TRBV20-1; D not certain. The germline gives CDR1 DFQATT, CDR2 SNEGSKA (reference sequence). The length of the CDR3 is 13 residues. The germline V and J ends were trimmed by 4 bases and 6 bases, with 13 bases remaining between them. The CDR3 sequence is CSATISLGNIQYF. As DNA, the CDR3 is TGCAGTGCTACCATTAGTCTAGGAAACATTCAGTACTTC.

This chain joins TRBV20-1 and TRBJ2-7, with TRBD1 matching over 9 bases. V lost 0 bases, J lost 2 bases, and 8 bases stayed unmatched. Germline-derived CDR1 and CDR2 are DFQATT and SNEGSKA (reference sequence). CDR3 length equals 16 residues. The DNA for the CDR3 is TGCAGTGCTAGAGATGTCGGACAGGGGCTCCCCTACGAGCAGTACTTC. Amino acid sequence: CSARDVGQGLPYEQYF.

Of note for this clonotype: Being one base from a much bigger clone, this may be a read error. This chain uses TRBV10-3 with TRBJ1-6; D is unresolved. The CDR3 runs to 14 residues. From germline, CDR1 is ENHRY and CDR2 SYGVKD. The CDR3 spells CAISEGQANSPPHF. The CDR3 nucleotides are TGTGCCATCAGTGAGGGGCAAGCCAATTCACCCCCCCACTTT.

There are many counts of this clonotype. This chain's CDR3 is CASSLDGDNYGYTF. CDR3 nucleotide sequence: TGTGCCAGCAGCTTGGATGGCGATAACTATGGCTACACCTTC. V and J are TRBV5-6 and TRBJ1-2; D is uncertain. V dropped 0 bases and J dropped 1 base, with 7 bases sitting between them. Germline V gene sequence: CDR1 SGHDT, CDR2 YYEEEE. The CDR3 covers 14 residues.

This clonotype came up many times. The rearrangement joins TRBV5-1 to TRBJ2-5, with D possibly being TRBD1 or TRBD2 (7 bases each). CDR1 SGHRS and CDR2 YFSETQ come from the germline V gene. V was shortened by 0 bases and J by 2 bases, with 14 bases between the two germline ends. The CDR3 length is 16 residues. CDR3 DNA: TGCGCCAGCAGCTTGGCAGGGGGAGCGGGGCAAGAGACCCAGTACTTC. It yields the protein CASSLAGGAGQETQYF.

The chain joins TRBV7-2 to TRBJ1-3; D ambiguous. Trimming took 5 bases from V and 0 from J, leaving 14 bases between them. Germline V gene data show CDR1 as SGHTA and CDR2 as FQGNSA. This CDR3 spans 16 amino acids. CDR3 DNA sequence: TGTGCCAGCAGCGATCCTGGATGGAGCTCTGGAAACACCATATATTTT. This gives the protein CASSDPGWSSGNTIYF.

In its sample, this clonotype was seen many times. The chain employs TRBV20-1 and TRBJ2-3, with TRBD2 matching over 10 bases. The CDR3 covers 15 residues. CDR1 is DFQATT and CDR2 is SNEGSKA in the germline V gene (reference sequence). J lost 2 bases, V lost 5 bases, and 7 bases had no gene match. The CDR3 DNA is TGCAGTGCTTCTCGGACTAGCGGCACCACAGATACGCAGTATTTT. This sequence encodes CSASRTSGTTDTQYF.

This clonotype was observed at least ten times. The V call is TRBV20-1, the J call TRBJ1-2, with TRBD1 identical over 9 bases. The CDR3 is 14 residues long. V trimming: 5 bases; J trimming: 8 bases; junction bases outside the gene matches: 12. Germline V lookup: CDR1 DFQATT, CDR2 SNEGSKA (reference sequence). The CDR3 DNA sequence: TGCAGTGCTGAAACCCAGGGACAGGGAGAGGGCTACACCTTC. This sequence encodes CSAETQGQGEGYTF.

The chain links TRBV5-1 to TRBJ2-1, with D possibly matching TRBD1 (6 bases). This CDR3 has 14 amino acids. Germline CDR1 reads SGHRS; CDR2 reads YFSETQ. V lost 4 bases to trimming and J lost 9 bases, with 17 bases between them. CDR3 bases: TGCGCCAGCAGCCTCCGGACAGCTGGGGGTGAGCAGTTCTTC. Translation: CASSLRTAGGEQFF. The entire variable domain, with the rest obtained from reference TRBV5-1 and TRBJ2-1, is as follows: KAGVTQTPRYLIKTRGQQVTLSCSPISGHRSVSWYQQTPGQGLQFLFEYFSETQRNKGNFPGRFSGRQFSNSRSEMNVSTLELGDSALYLCASSLRTAGGEQFFGPGTRLTVL.

This clonotype was counted at least ten times. This rearrangement joins TRBV9 to TRBJ2-7; 11 bases are a match to TRBD2. Germline CDR1 SGDLS, CDR2 YYNGEE. This CDR3 has 14 residues. With V trimmed by 5 bases and J by 3 bases, 4 bases remained unmatched. CDR3 bases: TGTGCCAGCAGTGTCGGGACTAGCGGCTACGAGCAGTACTTC. Its translation is CASSVGTSGYEQYF.

Concerning this clonotype itself: A much larger clone lies one base from this, so it may be a read error. CDR3 loop: CASSWDTYNGQFF. The CDR3 region has the DNA TGCGCCAGCAGCTGGGACACATACAATGGGCAGTTCTTC. The chain uses TRBV5-1 and TRBJ2-1; possibly TRBD1 for D (6 bases). The CDR3 is 13 residues long. Germline V lookup: CDR1 SGHRS, CDR2 YFSETQ.

This chain connects TRBV5-6 to TRBJ1-5; 12 bases are shared with TRBD1. This CDR3 has 16 residues. V lost 4 bases and J lost 5; bases outside the gene matches: 7. CDR1 is SGHDT and CDR2 is YYEEEE in the germline V gene. The CDR3 coding sequence is TGTGCCAGCAGCCCCGGGGGGACAGGGGGCGATCAGCCCCAGCATTTT. Its protein product is CASSPGGTGGDQPQHF.

This chain links TRBV12-3 or TRBV12-4 with TRBJ1-5; D gene uncertain. The CDR3 has 13 residues. V gave up 1 base and J gave up 7 bases, with 8 bases separating them. The CDR3 bases are TGTGCCAGCAGTTTAGGGGTCTGGCAGCCCCAGCATTTT. Translated, it gives CASSLGVWQPQHF.

CDR3 DNA: TGTGCCAGCAGTGAAGCCGGGACGGCAACTAATGAAAAACTGTTTTTT. Protein: CASSEAGTATNEKLFF. This chain links TRBV2 with TRBJ1-4, with D maybe TRBD1 (5 bases). CDR1 and CDR2 from the germline V gene are SNHLY and FYNNEI. Trimming left V 0 bases short and J 0 bases short, with 8 bases between. The CDR3 is 16 amino acids.